This T cell receptor beta chain was recovered during a study of low-dose radiotherapy and immunotherapy resistance in tumors (dated by TCRdb to between 2021 and 2022). Some background on the complete study: In Cohort 1, each fraction delivered 0.5 Gy every 2 weeks, and the prescribed total PTV dose was 6.5 Gy. In Cohort 2, 1 Gy per fraction was delivered every two weeks, for a total of 13 Gy over 26 weeks. Nivolumab was administered intravenously as a 240 mg flat dose every two weeks, and ipilimumab was administered intravenously at 1 mg/kg every six weeks. Intravenous cyclophosphamide at 200 mg/m2 was administered every two weeks, one day ahead of each radiation and immunotherapy administration. Starting on cycle 1 day 1, patients took 300 mg of aspirin by mouth once a day for four cycles. To make first-strand cDNA, Superscript III was used along with a set of TRAV- and TRBV-specific primers so that both the TCRalpha and TCRbeta chains were covered. Randomization of trial participants into treatment groups was not performed. Eight patients were included in the translational analysis, namely three from the first dose cohort plus the first five from the second dose cohort.

The CDR3 holds 17 amino acids from the cysteine to the phenylalanine. Only CDR3 DNA remains: 51 bases, in frame from the first base. For CDR1 and CDR2, the germline V gene lists SGHTA and FQGNSA. V is pruned by 5 bases and J by 2 bases, leaving 8 bases of the junction without a gene match. A few counts support this clonotype. Its antigen target is currently unknown. There are no base qualities to consult, and no much larger clone falls within one base. The sample's time point label is to be understood as: after trial treatment. This specimen's treatment or condition label, interpreted: LDRT plus nivolumab, ipilimumab, low-dose cyclophosphamide and aspirin (RACIN trial). Donors were enrolled in RACIN, a single-arm phase I dose-escalation trial combining nivolumab, ipilimumab, aspirin, low-dose cyclophosphamide and low-dose radiotherapy. To be eligible, a patient needed to have an advanced solid tumor that was TIL-negative.

Sequenced on an Illumina HiSeq 2500. An approximately 20-cycle PCR with Phusion amplified the TCRs, pairing a constant-region primer with the adapter that was attached to the V primers. The MessageAmp II aRNA Amplification Kit was used to amplify the isolated mRNA, with in vitro transcription run for more than 15 hours at 37 degrees C. mRNA for TCR sequencing was isolated with the Dynabeads mRNA DIRECT Purification Kit. Indexed Illumina adapters were added in a second Phusion PCR of 20 to 25 cycles, and the PCR products were purified with AMPure XP beads. The authors processed their data as follows. Custom Perl scripts pooled TCR sequences encoding the same protein, removed out-of-frame sequences and computed each clonotype's abundance. Any TCR sequence backed by just one read was left out of the analysis. Shannon entropy, Gini index, clonality, richness, and the frequency of TCRs shared between repertoires were included as repertoire metrics. The public reads were run again by TCRdb, first through fastp at Q25 and then through MiXCR, and only productive beta chains were kept. Merged by CDR3 protein, the rows form single entries marked with the most common genes and DNA. What appears here as the V and J calls and clone size reflects TCRdb's work, not the paper's. In all, the sample holds roughly 50,000 distinct CDR3 sequences, and approximately 31% of those were seen once. Roughly 8.2% of the sample comes from the top ten.

The clonotype was recovered from a male donor with rectosigmoid adenocarcinoma. The sequencing here drew on PBMCs, taken after low-dose radiotherapy plus immunotherapy. The chain is made from TRBV7-2 and TRBJ2-5; a stretch of 13 junction bases matches TRBD2. The CDR3 region has the sequence CASSSSTSGGSQETQYF. The nucleotide sequence reads as follows: TGTGCCAGCAGCAGTTCGACTAGCGGGGGGTCACAAGAGACCCAGTACTTC.